This T cell receptor beta chain was obtained from a study of spatial heterogeneity in lung cancer. Study context: There were consistently more beta-chain sequences detected than alpha-chain sequences. Whole-study results and caveats: Counts that tracked tumor mutation counts were those of expanded intratumoral alpha and beta TCRs. Counts for ubiquitous and regional expanded TCRs went along with ubiquitous and regional nonsynonymous mutations, respectively.

The CDR3 extends over 16 amino acids. Trimming took off 5 bases at V and 0 bases at J, with 11 bases between the two ends. Per the germline V gene, CDR1 is MNHNS and CDR2 is SASEGT. From the 5' RACE reads, TCRdb called clonotypes with MiXCR, one entry per CDR3 protein. The sample comprises over 25,000 distinct CDR3 sequences, more than 5.5% of which are singletons, and roughly 22% rests with the top ten. The table lists this clonotype with a few counts. Its antigen is as yet unknown. Time point denoted: sample taken at primary tumor resection. The donor population consisted of some 70 patients with untreated, early-stage non-small cell lung cancer. Frozen PBMC, nontumor lung or tumor provided whole RNA, which was sequenced unsorted.

This chain links TRBV6-1 with TRBJ1-6; no firm D call. The source of this sequence is a male donor with early-stage non-small cell lung cancer. The sample in question was lung tumor tissue, obtained at surgery. As DNA, the CDR3 is TGTGCCAGCAGTTGGCGGGGAAGCTCCTATAATTCACCCCTCCACTTT. This codes for CASSWRGSSYNSPLHF.